Listed here are 3 T cell receptor beta chains from one sample, sequenced in a study of T cells in Graves' hyperthyroidism and ophthalmopathy. Amplified TCR beta CDR3 regions came from RNA transcripts. Initially, a first-round RT-PCR of the TCR CDR3 employed the HTBI primer set. MiXCR, run by TCRdb on the multiplex PCR reads, gives a single entry per CDR3 protein. The repertoire holds around 370,000 distinct CDR3 sequences, with 15% to 20% as singletons. Sequenced material: blood. The receptors come from a man between 18 and 29 years old with Graves' ophthalmopathy.

A word on this clonotype: Here the CDR3 omits its conserved ending phenylalanine or tryptophan, so a read error is the likely source. The chain uses TRBV18 and TRBJ1-1; no reliable D call. Germline CDR1 and CDR2: KGHSH and LQKENI. CDR3 size: 13 residues. V dropped 2 bases and J dropped 2 bases, with 6 bases sitting between them. The CDR3 reads CASSPGPNTEAFS. CDR3 bases: TGTGCCAGCTCACCAGGGCCCAACACTGAAGCTTTCTCT.

This clonotype was counted only a few times. The chain recombines TRBV11-2 with TRBJ2-3; 11 bases align to TRBD1. CDR1 is SGHAT and CDR2 is FQNNGV in the germline V gene. This CDR3 comprises 17 residues. Trimming cost V 3 bases and J 3 bases; bases outside gene matches: 8. As DNA, the CDR3 is TGTGCCAGCAGCTTTGCCGGGACAGGGGGGGGGACAGATACGCAGTATTTT. This codes for CASSFAGTGGGTDTQYF.

This clonotype has only a few counts. The chain has TRBV18 and TRBJ1-6, with TRBD1 matching 7 bases. Germline V gene lookup returns CDR1 KGHSH and CDR2 LQKENI. CDR3 size: 14 residues. Trimming removed 4 bases from V and 8 bases from J; junction bases left unmatched: 5. The CDR3 reads CASSQTGKDSPLHF. The CDR3 DNA reads as TGTGCCAGCTCACAGACAGGGAAAGATTCACCCCTCCACTTT.